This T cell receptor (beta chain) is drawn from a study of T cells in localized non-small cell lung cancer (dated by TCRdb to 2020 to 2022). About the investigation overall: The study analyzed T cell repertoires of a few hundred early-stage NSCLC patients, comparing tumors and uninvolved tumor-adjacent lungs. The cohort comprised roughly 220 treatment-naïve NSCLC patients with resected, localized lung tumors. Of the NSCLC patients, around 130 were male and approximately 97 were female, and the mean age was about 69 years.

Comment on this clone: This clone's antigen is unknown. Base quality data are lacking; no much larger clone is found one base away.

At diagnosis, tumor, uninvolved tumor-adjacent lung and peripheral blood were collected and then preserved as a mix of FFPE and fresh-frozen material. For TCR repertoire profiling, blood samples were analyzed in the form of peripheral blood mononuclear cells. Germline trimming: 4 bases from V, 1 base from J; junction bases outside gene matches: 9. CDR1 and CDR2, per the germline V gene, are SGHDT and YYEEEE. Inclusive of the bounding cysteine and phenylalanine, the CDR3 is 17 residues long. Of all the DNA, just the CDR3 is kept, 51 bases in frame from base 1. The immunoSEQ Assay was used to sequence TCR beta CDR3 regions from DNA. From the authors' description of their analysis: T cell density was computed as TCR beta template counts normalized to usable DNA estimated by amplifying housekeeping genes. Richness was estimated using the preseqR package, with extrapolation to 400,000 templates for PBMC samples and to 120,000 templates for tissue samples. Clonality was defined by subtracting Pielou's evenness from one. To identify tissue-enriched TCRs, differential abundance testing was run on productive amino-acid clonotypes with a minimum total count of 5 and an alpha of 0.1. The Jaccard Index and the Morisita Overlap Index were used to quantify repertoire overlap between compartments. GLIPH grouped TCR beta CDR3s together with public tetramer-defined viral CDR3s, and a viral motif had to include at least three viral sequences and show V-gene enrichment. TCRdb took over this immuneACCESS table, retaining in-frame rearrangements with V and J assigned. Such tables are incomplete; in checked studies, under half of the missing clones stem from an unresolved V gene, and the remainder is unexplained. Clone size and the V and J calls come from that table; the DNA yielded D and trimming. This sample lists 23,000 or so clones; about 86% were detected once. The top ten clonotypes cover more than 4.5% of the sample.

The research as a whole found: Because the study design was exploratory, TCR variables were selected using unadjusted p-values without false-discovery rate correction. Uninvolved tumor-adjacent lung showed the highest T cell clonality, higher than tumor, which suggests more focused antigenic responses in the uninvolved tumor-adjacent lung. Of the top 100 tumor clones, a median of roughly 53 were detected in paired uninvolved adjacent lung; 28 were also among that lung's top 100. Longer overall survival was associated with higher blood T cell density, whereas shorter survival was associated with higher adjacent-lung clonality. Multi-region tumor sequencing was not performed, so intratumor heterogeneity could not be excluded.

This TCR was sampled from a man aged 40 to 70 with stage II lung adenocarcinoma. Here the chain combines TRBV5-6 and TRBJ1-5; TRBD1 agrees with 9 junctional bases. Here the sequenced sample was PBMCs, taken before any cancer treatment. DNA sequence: TGTGCCAGCAGCATTAACACAGGGGGCCGGAGCAATCAGCCCCAGCATTTT. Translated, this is CASSINTGGRSNQPQHF.